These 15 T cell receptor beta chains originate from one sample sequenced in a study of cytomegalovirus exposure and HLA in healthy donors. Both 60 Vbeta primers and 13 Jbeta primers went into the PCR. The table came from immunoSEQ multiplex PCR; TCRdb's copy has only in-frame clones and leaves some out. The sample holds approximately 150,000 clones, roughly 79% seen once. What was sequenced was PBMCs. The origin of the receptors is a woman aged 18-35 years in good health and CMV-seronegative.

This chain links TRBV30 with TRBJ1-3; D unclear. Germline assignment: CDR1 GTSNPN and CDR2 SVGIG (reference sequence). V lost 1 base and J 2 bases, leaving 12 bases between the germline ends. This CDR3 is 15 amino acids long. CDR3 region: CAWSAISTAGNTIYF. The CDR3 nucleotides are TGTGCCTGGAGTGCCATATCTACCGCTGGAAACACCATATATTTT. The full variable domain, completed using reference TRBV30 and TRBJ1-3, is SQTIHQWPATLVQPVGSPLSLECTVEGTSNPNLYWYRQAAGRGLQLLFYSVGIGQISSEVPQNLSASRPQDRQFILSSKKLLLSDSGFYLCAWSAISTAGNTIYFGEGSWLTVV.

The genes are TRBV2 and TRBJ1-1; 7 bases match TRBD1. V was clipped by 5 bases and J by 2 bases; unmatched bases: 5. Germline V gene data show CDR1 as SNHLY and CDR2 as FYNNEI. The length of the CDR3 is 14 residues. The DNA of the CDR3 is TGTGCCAGCAGTCCCGACAGGGCAAACACTGAAGCTTTCTTT. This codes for CASSPDRANTEAFF.

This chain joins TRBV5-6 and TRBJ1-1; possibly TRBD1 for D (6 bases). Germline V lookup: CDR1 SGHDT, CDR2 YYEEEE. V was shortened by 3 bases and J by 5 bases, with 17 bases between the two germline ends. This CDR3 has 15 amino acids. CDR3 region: CASSSGGGTRTEAFF. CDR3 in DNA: TGTGCCAGCAGCTCGGGGGGCGGGACGAGGACTGAAGCTTTCTTT.

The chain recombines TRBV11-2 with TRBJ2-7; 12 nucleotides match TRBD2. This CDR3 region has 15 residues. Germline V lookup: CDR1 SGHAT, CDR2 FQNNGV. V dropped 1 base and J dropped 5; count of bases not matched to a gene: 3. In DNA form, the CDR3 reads TGTGCCAGCAGCTTAGGACTAGCGGGAGCGAACGAGCAGTACTTC. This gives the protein CASSLGLAGANEQYF.

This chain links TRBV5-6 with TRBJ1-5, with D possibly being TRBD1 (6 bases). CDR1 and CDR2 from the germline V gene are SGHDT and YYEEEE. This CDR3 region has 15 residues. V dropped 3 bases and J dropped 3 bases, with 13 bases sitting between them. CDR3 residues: CASSWGGRVNQPQHF. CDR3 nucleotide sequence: TGTGCCAGCAGCTGGGGGGGCAGGGTCAATCAGCCCCAGCATTTT.

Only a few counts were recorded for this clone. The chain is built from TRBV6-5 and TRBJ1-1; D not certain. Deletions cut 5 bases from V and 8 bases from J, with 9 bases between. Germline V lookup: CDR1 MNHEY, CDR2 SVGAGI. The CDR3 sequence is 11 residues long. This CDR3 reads CASSRRGEAFF. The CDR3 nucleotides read TGTGCCAGCAGTAGACGAGGGGAAGCTTTCTTT.

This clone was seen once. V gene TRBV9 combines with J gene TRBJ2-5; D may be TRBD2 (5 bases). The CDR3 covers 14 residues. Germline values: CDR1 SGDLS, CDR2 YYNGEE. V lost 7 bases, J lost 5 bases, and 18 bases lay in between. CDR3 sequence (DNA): TGTGCCAGCGGAACAGCGGCTATCGGGGAGACCCAGTACTTC. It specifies CASGTAAIGETQYF.

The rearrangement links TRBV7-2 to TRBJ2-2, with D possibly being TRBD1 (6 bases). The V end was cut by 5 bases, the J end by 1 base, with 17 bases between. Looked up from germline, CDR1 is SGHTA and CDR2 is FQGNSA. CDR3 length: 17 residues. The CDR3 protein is CASSLMRTVGNTGELFF. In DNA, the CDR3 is TGTGCCAGCAGCCTGATGAGGACAGTGGGGAACACCGGGGAGCTGTTTTTT. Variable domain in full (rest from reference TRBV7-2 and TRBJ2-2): GAGVSQSPSNKVTEKGKDVELRCDPISGHTALYWYRQSLGQGLEFLIYFQGNSAPDKSGLPSDRFSAERTGGSVSTLTIQRTQQEDSAVYLCASSLMRTVGNTGELFFGEGSRLTVL.

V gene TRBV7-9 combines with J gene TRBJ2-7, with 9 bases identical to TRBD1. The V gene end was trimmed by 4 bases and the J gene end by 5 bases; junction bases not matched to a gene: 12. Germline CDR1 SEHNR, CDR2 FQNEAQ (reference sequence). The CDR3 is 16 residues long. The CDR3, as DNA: TGTGCCAGCAGCTCACTGCCCCGGGACAGGGTACACGAGCAGTACTTC. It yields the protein CASSSLPRDRVHEQYF.

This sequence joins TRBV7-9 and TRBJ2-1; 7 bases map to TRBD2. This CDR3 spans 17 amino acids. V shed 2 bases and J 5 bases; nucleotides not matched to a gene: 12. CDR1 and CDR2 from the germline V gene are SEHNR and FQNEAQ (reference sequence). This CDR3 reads CASSLRASGQHNNEQFF. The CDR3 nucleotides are TGTGCCAGCAGCTTACGGGCTAGCGGTCAACATAACAATGAGCAGTTCTTC.

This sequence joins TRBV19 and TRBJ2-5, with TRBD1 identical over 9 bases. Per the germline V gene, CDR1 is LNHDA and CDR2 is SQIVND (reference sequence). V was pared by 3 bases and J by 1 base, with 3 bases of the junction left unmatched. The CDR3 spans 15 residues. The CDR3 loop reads CASSIGTGLQETQYF. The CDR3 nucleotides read TGTGCCAGTAGTATCGGGACAGGGCTCCAAGAGACCCAGTACTTC.

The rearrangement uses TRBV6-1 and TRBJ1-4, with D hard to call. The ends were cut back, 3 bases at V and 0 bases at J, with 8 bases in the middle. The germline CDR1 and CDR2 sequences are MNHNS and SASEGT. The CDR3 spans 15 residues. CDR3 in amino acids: CASSEQIATNEKLFF. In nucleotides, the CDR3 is TGTGCCAGCAGTGAGCAGATTGCAACTAATGAAAAACTGTTTTTT.

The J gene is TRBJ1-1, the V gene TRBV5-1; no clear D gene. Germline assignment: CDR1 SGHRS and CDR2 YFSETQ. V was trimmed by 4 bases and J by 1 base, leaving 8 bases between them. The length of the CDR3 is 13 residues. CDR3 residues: CASSLRRNTEAFF. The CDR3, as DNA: TGCGCCAGCAGCCTGCGGAGGAACACTGAAGCTTTCTTT.

Here the CDR3 reads CASSHGPEGSQPQHF. The CDR3 DNA follows: TGTGCCAGCAGCCACGGACCTGAGGGCAGTCAGCCCCAGCATTTT. The chain carries TRBV9 and TRBJ1-5, with D hard to call. There are 15 residues in the CDR3. The V end lost 4 bases, the J end lost 6 bases, and 17 bases lay between the germline ends. Germline V lookup: CDR1 SGDLS, CDR2 YYNGEE.

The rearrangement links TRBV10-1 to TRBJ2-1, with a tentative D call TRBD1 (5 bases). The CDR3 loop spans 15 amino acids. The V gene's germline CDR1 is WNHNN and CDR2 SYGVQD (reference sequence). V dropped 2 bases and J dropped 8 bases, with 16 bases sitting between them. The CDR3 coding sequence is TGCGCCAGCAGTGAGGCTAAAGGGGCCAGGGATGAGCAGTTCTTC. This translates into CASSEAKGARDEQFF.